What follows is one T cell receptor beta chain and its context. Its antigen is currently unknown. The TCR beta CDR3 regions underwent amplification from RNA transcripts. RT-PCR in the first round used HTBI primers; a second-round multiplex PCR followed. Each CDR3 protein is one row after TCRdb ran MiXCR on the multiplex PCR reads. The profile shows 650,000 to 800,000 distinct CDR3 sequences, about 41% of them singletons. The V segment lost 5 bases and the J segment 0 bases; nucleotides outside the gene matches: 12. Germline V CDR1 and CDR2: SEHNR, FQNEAQ (reference sequence). The CDR3 extends over 19 amino acids. This entry comes from a study of Graves' ophthalmopathy and Graves' hyperthyroidism. Across the study: The study drew peripheral blood at initial diagnosis, before any treatment. Study findings and constraints: Researchers report that a 13-signature model separated ophthalmopathy from stable hyperthyroidism, posting roughly 90% sensitivity and more than 70% specificity. Blood was where most expanded thyroid clonotypes above 0.001 frequency also turned up.

This sequence was found in an adult man with Graves' ophthalmopathy. The genes are TRBV7-9 and TRBJ2-2, with TRBD2 matching over 10 bases. Sequencing input: peripheral blood. DNA for the CDR3: TGTGCCAGCAGCCCAGTCCGGACTAGCGGCGACCCGAACACCGGGGAGCTGTTTTTT. Protein sequence: CASSPVRTSGDPNTGELFF.